This T cell receptor beta chain was sequenced during a study of cytomegalovirus exposure and HLA in healthy donors. PCR primers comprised 60 Vbeta and 13 Jbeta primers. Sequencing used immunoSEQ multiplex PCR; TCRdb keeps in-frame clones, though not all of them. The sample lists over 75,000 clones, roughly 80% occurring once. This CDR3 comprises 12 residues. The germline gives CDR1 SEHNR, CDR2 FQNEAQ (reference sequence). Regarding this clone: The germline gene is not matched at one end of the junction; a read error may be the cause.

The clonotype was recovered from a man between 50 and 59 years old in good health and CMV-seropositive. Source material: PBMCs. The chain couples TRBV7-9 to TRBJ1-2, with D possibly matching TRBD1 (5 bases). CDR3 sequence: CSSSGRVGGYTF. As DNA, the CDR3 is TGTTCCAGCAGCGGCAGGGTCGGGGGCTACACCTTC.